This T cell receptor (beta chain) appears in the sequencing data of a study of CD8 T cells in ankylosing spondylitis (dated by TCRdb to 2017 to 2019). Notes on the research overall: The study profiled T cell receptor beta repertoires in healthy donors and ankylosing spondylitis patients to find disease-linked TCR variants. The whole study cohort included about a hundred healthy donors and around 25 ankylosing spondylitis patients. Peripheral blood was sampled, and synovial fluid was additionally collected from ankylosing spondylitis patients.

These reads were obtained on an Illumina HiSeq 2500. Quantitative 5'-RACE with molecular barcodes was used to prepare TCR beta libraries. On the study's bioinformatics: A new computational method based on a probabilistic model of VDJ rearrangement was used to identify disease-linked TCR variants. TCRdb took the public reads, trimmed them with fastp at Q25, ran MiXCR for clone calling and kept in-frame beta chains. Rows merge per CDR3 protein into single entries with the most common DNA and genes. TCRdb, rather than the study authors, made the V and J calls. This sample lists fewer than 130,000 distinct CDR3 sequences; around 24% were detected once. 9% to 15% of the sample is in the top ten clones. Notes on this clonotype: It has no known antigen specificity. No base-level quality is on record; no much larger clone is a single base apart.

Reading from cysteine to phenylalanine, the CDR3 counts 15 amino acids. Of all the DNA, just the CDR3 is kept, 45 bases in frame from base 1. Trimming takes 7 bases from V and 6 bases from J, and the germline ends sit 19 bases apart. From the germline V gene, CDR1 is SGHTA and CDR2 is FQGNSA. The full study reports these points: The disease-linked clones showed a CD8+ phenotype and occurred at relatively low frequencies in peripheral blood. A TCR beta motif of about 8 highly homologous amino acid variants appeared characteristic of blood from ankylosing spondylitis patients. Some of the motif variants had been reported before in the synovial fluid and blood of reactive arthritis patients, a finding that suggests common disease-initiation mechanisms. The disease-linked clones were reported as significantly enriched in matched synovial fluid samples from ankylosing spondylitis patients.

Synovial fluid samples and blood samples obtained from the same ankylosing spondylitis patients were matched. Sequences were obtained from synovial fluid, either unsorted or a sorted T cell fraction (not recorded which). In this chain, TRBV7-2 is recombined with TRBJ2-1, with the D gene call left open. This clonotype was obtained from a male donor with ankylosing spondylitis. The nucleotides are TGTGCCAGCACCATAAGGGCTATTGAATCCAATGAGCAGTTCTTC. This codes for CASTIRAIESNEQFF.